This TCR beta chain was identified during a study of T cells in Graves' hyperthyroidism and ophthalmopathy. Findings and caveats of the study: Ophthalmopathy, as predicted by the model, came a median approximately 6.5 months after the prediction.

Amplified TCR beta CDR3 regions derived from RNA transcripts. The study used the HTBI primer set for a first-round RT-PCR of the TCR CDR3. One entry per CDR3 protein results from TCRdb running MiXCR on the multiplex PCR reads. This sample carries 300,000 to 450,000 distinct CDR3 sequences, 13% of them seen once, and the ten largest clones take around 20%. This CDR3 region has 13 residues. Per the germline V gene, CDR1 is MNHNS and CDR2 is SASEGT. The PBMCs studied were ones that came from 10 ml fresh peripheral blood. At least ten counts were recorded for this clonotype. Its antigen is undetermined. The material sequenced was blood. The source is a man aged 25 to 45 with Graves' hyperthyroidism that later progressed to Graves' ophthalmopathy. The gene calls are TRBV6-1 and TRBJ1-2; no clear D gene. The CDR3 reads CAERSDRLYGYTF. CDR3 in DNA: TGTGCTGAGCGGTCAGATCGACTCTATGGCTACACCTTC.